This entry describes one T cell receptor (beta chain). The antigen is undetermined. Those patients who had chemo-refractory metastatic non-small-cell lung cancer were given focal radiation along with CTLA-4 blockade through ipilimumab. The assay was immunoSEQ multiplex PCR, and TCRdb's table has in-frame clones only and misses some. The sample consists of about 70,000 clones, around 69% of them appearing once. This sample stems from a study of radiotherapy plus CTLA-4 blockade in lung cancer. Study outcomes and limitations: Clones derived from tumor TCRs expanded in blood after radiotherapy plus ipilimumab. Increased serum interferon-beta after radiation also reportedly predicted response strongly.

The clonotype originates from a human donor with non-small cell lung cancer whose response to radiotherapy plus ipilimumab could not be evaluated. Some clones in this sample may be carry-over from other donors' samples. Sequencing used peripheral blood, obtained from a patient treated with radiotherapy plus ipilimumab.

CDR3 amino acids: CAISESQGGTEAFF. CDR3 nucleotides: TGTGCCATCAGTGAGTCACAGGGCGGGACTGAAGCTTTCTTT. The chain employs TRBV10-3 and TRBJ1-1, with a tentative D call TRBD1 (6 bases). Germline loops: CDR1 ENHRY, CDR2 SYGVKD. The CDR3 contains 14 residues. V lost 0 bases and J 5 bases, leaving 10 bases between the germline ends.